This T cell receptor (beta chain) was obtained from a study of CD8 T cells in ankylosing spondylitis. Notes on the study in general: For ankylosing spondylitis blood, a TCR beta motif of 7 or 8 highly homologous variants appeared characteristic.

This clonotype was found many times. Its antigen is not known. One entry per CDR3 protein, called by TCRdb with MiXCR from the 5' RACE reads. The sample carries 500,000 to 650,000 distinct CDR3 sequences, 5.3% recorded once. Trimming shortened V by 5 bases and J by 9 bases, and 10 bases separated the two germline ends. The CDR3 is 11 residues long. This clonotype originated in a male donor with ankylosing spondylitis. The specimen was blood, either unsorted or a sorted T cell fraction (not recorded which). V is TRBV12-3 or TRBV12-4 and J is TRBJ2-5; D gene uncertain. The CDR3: CASSDSRSQYF. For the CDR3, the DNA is TGTGCCAGCAGTGACTCCAGGTCCCAGTACTTC.